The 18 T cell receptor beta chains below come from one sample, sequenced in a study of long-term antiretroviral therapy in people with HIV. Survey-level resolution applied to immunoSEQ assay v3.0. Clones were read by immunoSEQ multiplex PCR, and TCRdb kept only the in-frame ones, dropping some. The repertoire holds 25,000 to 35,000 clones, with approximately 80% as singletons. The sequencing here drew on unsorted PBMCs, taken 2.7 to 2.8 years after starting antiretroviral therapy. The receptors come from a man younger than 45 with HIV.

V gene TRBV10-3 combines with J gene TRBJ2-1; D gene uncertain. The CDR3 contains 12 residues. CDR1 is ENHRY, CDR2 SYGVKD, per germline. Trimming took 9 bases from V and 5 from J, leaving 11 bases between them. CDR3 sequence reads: CAMAESDNEQFF. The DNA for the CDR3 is TGTGCCATGGCAGAGAGTGACAATGAGCAGTTCTTC.

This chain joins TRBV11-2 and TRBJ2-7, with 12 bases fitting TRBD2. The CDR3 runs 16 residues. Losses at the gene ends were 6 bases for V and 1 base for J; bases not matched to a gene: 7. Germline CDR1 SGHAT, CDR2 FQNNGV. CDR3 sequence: CASSPTSGRTSYEQYF. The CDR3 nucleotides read TGTGCCAGCAGTCCTACTAGCGGGAGGACTTCCTACGAGCAGTACTTC.

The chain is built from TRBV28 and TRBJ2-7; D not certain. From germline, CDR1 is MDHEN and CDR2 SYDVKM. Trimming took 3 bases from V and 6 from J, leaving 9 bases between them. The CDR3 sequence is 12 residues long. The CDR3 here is CASSFNTVEQYF. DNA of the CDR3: TGTGCCAGCAGTTTTAACACCGTCGAGCAGTACTTC.

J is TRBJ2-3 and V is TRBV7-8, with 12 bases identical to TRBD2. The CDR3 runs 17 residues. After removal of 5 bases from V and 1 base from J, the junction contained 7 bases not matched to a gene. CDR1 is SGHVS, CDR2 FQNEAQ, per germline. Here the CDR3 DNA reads TGTGCCAGCAGCCCGAGAGGACTAGCGGGGCGCACAGATACGCAGTATTTT. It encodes CASSPRGLAGRTDTQYF.

CDR3 bases: TGTGCCAGCAGCTCCGGGACGATTAATCAGCCCCAGCATTTT. Translated: CASSSGTINQPQHF. This chain connects TRBV5-6 to TRBJ1-5; D is possibly TRBD1 (5 bases). The CDR3 has 14 amino acids. Germline CDR1 and CDR2: SGHDT and YYEEEE. Trimming removed 3 bases at V and 4 bases at J, with 11 bases between.

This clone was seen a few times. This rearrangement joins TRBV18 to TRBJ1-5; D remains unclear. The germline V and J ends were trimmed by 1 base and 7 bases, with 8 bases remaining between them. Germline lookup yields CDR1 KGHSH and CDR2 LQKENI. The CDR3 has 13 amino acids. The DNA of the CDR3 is TGTGCCAGCTCACCACTAACGAGCCAGCCCCAGCATTTT. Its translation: CASSPLTSQPQHF.

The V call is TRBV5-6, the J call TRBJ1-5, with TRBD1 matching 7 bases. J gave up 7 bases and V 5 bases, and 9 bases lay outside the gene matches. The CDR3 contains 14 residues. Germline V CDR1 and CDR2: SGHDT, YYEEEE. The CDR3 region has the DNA TGTGCCAGCAGTCGAAGACAGGGTAGCCAGCCCCAGCATTTT. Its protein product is CASSRRQGSQPQHF.

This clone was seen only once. The CDR3 DNA reads as TGTGCCAGCAGTCAGCGGCAGCTCACCGGGGAGCTGTTTTTT. Amino acid sequence: CASSQRQLTGELFF. The chain combines TRBV6-6 with TRBJ2-2; weak D call: TRBD2 (5 bases). V was shortened by 5 bases and J by 4 bases, with 11 bases between the two germline ends. Germline CDR1 MNHNY, CDR2 SVGAGI (reference sequence). The CDR3 has 14 residues.

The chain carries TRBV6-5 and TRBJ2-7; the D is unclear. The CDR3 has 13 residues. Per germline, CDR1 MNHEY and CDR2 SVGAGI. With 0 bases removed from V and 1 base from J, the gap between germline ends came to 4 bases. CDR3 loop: CASSYSESYEQYF. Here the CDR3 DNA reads TGTGCCAGCAGTTACTCGGAGTCCTACGAGCAGTACTTC.

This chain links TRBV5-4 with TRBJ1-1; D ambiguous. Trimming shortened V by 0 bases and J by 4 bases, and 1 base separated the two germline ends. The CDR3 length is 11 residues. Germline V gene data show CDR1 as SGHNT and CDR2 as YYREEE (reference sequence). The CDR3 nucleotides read TGTGCCAGCAGCTTGGGCACTGAAGCTTTCTTT. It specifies CASSLGTEAFF.

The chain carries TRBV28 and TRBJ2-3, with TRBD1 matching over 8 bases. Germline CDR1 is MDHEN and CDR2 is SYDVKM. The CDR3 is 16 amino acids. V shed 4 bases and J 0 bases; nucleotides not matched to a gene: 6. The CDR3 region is CASSSRRTGSTDTQYF. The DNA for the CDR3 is TGTGCCAGCAGTTCCCGACGGACAGGGAGCACAGATACGCAGTATTTT.

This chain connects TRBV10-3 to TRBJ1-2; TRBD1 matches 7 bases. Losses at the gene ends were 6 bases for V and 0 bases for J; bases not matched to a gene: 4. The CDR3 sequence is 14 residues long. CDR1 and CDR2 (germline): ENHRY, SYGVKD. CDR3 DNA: TGTGCCATCAGGAAAACAGGGGCTAACTATGGCTACACCTTC. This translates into CAIRKTGANYGYTF.

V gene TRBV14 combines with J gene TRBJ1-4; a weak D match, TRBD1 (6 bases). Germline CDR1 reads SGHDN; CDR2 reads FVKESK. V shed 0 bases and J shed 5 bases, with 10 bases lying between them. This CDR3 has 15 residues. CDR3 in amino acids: CASSQDLGANEKLFF. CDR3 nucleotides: TGTGCCAGCAGCCAAGATCTGGGGGCGAATGAAAAACTGTTTTTT.

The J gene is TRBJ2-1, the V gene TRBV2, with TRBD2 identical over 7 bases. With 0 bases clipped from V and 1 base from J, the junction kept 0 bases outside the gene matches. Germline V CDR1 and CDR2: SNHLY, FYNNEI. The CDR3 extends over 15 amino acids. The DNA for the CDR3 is TGTGCCAGCAGTGAAGCGCGGGGGTCCTACAATGAGCAGTTCTTC. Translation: CASSEARGSYNEQFF.

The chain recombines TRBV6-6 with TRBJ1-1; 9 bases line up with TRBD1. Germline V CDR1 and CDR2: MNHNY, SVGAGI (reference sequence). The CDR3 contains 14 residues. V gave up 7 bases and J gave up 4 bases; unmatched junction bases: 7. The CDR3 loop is CASNKQGASTEAFF. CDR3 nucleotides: TGTGCCAGCAATAAACAGGGGGCAAGCACTGAAGCTTTCTTT.

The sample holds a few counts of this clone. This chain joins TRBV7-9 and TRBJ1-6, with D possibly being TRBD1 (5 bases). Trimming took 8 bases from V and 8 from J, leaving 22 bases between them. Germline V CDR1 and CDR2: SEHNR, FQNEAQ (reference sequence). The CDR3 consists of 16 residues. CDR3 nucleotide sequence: TGTGCCAGCTCCTCCGCGGGACTAGGTTTTCATTCACCCCTCCACTTT. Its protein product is CASSSAGLGFHSPLHF.

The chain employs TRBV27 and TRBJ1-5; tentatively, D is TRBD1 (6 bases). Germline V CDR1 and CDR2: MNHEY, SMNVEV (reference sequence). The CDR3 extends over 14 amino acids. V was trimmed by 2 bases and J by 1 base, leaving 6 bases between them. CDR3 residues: CASSLGTSNQPQHF. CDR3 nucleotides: TGTGCCAGCAGTTTAGGGACAAGCAATCAGCCCCAGCATTTT.

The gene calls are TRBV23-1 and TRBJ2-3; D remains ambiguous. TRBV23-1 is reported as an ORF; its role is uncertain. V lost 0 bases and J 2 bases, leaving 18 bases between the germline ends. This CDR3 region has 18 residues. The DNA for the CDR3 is TGCGCCAGCAGTCAATCGTCGCGGCCTATCTCTCACACAGATACGCAGTATTTT. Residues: CASSQSSRPISHTDTQYF.